The entry that follows covers one T cell receptor (beta chain) sequence. Its antigen is unidentified. This PCR relied on a set of 60 Vbeta primers and 13 Jbeta primers. Sequencing was performed with immunoSEQ multiplex PCR; in TCRdb, only in-frame clones are kept and a portion is missing. The data show under 150,000 clones, more than 75% seen once. Between the trimmed V and J ends, which lost 0 bases and 2 bases, there was a span of 11 bases. Germline lookup yields CDR1 GTSNPN and CDR2 SVGIG (reference sequence). The CDR3 runs to 14 residues. This entry is derived from a study of cytomegalovirus exposure and HLA in healthy donors. Across the study: An analysis done earlier identified almost 120 million unique TCR beta sequences from about 180 million T cells. Study outcomes and limitations: Productive rates of about 90% or about 30% were seen for most TCR beta V segments in an earlier analysis. There were several of the most significant clusters that appeared linked to common viral pathogens in a later analysis. Researchers catalogued around 150 TCR beta chains as cytomegalovirus-associated.

This TCR derives from a woman aged 45-59 years in good health and CMV-seropositive. The sample was PBMCs. The genes are TRBV30 and TRBJ2-7; no clear D gene. The CDR3 DNA reads TGTGCCTGGAGTGTCCTATCCGCCACCTACGAGCAGTACTTC. Translating gives CAWSVLSATYEQYF.